This TCR beta chain was recovered during a study of T cells in Graves' hyperthyroidism and ophthalmopathy. Points from the study as a whole: Blood also contained most expanded thyroid clonotypes above 0.001. Through a model of 13 V-J features, ophthalmopathy was separated from stable hyperthyroidism.

The V gene's germline CDR1 is LNHDA and CDR2 SQIVND (reference sequence). Unmatched junction bases numbered 7, after V lost 11 bases and J lost 5 bases. CDR3 length: 14 amino acids. Template material for amplifying TCR beta CDR3 regions consisted of RNA transcripts. First-round RT-PCR with HTBI primers amplified the TCR CDR3 region. TCRdb redid the calling of the multiplex PCR reads with MiXCR, one entry per CDR3 protein. Of around 520,000 distinct CDR3 sequences listed, approximately 14% were seen once; the top ten hold approximately 14%. This clonotype occurred a few times. Its antigen is currently unknown.

The chain has TRBV19 and TRBJ1-6; 9 nucleotides agree with TRBD1. The clonotype was recovered from a woman aged 40 to 50 with Graves' hyperthyroidism. The sequencing sample was made of blood. CDR3 nucleotide sequence: TGTGCCTATTTAGACAGGGGGGATAATTCACCCCTCCACTTT. This sequence encodes CAYLDRGDNSPLHF.